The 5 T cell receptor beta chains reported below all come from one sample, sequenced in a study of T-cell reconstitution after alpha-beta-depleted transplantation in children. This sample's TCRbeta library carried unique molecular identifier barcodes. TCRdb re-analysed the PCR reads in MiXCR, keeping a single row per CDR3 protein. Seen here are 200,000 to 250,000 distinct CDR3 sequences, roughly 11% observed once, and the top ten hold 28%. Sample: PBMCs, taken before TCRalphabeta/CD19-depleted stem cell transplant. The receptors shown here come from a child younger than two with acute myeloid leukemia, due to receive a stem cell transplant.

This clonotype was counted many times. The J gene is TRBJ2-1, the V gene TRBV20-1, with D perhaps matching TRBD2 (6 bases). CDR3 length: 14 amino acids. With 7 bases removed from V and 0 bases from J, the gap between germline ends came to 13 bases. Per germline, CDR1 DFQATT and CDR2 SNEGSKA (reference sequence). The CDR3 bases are TGCAGTGTGAACGGGGGAGGCTCCTACAATGAGCAGTTCTTC. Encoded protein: CSVNGGGSYNEQFF.

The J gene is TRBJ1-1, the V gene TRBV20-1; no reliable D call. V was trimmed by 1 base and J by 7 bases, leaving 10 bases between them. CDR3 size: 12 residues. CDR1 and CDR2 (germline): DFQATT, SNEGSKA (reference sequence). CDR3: CSARARGIEAFF. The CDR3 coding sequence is TGCAGTGCTAGAGCTAGAGGGATTGAAGCTTTCTTT.

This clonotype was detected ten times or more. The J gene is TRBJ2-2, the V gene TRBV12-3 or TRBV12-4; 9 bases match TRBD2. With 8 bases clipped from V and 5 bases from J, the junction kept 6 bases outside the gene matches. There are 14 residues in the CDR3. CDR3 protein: CASGRLAGTGELFF. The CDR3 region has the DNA TGTGCCAGCGGAAGGCTAGCGGGGACCGGGGAGCTGTTTTTT.

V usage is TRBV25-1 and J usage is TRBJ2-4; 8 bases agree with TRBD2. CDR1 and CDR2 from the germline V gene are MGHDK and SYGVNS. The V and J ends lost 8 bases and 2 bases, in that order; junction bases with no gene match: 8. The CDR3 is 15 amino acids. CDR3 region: CASSPGGATKNIQYF. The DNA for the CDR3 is TGTGCCAGCTCTCCCGGGGGGGCCACCAAAAACATTCAGTACTTC. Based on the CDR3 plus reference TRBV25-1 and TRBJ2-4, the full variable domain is EADIYQTPRYLVIGTGKKITLECSQTMGHDKMYWYQQDPGMELHLIHYSYGVNSTEKGDLSSESTVSRIRTEHFPLTLESARPSHTSQYLCASSPGGATKNIQYFGAGTRLSVL.

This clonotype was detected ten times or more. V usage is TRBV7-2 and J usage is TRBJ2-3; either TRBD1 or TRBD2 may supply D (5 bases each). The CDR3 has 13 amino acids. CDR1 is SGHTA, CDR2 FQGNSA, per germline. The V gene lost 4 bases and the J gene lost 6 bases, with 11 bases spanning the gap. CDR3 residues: CASSSRGGDTQYF. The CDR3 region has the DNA TGTGCCAGCAGCTCGAGGGGTGGGGATACGCAGTATTTT.